This T cell receptor beta chain appears in the sequencing data of a study of spatial heterogeneity in lung cancer. MiXCR, run by TCRdb on the 5' RACE reads, gives a single entry per CDR3 protein. The sample includes about 26,000 distinct CDR3 sequences, 9.5% to 15% of them seen just once. Trimming removed 3 bases from V and 6 bases from J, with 8 bases in between. This CDR3 region has 12 residues. The sample's time point: sample taken at primary tumor resection. Sequencing of whole RNA from tumor, nontumor lung or frozen PBMC involved no sorting. This clonotype has ten or more counts. The target antigen is unknown. General observations from the study: Among blood samples, ubiquitous expanded tumor TCRs appeared more at resection than at follow-up.

This sequence originates from a female donor with early-stage non-small cell lung cancer. This sequence joins TRBV12-3 or TRBV12-4 and TRBJ1-2, with D unclear. The sample here was PBMCs, taken at surgery. The CDR3 DNA follows: TGTGCCAGCAGTTTCGTGGAGAATGGCTACACCTTC. Translation gives CASSFVENGYTF.